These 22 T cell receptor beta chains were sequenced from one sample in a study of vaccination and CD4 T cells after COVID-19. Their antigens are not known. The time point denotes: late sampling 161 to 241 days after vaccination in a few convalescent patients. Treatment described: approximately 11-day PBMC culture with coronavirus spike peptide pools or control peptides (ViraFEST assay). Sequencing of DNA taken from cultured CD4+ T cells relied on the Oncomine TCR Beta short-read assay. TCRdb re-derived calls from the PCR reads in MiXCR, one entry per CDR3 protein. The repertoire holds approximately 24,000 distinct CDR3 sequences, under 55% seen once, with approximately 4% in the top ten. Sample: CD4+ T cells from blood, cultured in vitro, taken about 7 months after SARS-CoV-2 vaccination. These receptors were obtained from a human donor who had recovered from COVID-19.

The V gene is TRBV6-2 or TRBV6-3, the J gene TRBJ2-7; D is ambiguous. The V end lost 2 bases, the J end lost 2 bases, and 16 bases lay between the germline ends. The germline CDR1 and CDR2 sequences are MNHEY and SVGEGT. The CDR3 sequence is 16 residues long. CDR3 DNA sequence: TGTGCCAGCAGTTACCCTTCCACAGTGTCCACCTACGAGCAGTACTTC. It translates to CASSYPSTVSTYEQYF.

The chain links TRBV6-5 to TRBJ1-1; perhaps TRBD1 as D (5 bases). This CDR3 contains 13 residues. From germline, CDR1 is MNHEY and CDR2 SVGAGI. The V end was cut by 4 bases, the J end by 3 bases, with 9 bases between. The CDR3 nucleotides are TGTGCCAGCAGTTCCCAAGGGGACACTGAAGCTTTCTTT. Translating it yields CASSSQGDTEAFF.

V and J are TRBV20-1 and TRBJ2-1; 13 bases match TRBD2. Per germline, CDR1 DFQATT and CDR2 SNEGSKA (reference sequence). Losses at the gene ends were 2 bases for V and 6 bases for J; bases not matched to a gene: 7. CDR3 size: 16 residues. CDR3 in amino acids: CSARPPGTSGTNEQFF. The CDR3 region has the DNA TGCAGTGCTAGACCCCCCGGGACTAGCGGGACCAATGAGCAGTTCTTC.

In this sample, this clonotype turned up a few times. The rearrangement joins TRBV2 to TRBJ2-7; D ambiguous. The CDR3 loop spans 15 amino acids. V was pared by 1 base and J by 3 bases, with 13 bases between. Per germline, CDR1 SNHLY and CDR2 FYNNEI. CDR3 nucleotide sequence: TGTGCCAGCAGTGAAGAGACGCGTAGGAACTACGAGCAGTACTTC. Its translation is CASSEETRRNYEQYF. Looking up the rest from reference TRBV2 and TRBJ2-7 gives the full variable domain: EPEVTQTPSHQVTQMGQEVILRCVPISNHLYFYWYRQILGQKVEFLVSFYNNEISEKSEIFDDQFSVERPDGSNFTLKIRSTKLEDSAMYFCASSEETRRNYEQYFGPGTRLTVT.

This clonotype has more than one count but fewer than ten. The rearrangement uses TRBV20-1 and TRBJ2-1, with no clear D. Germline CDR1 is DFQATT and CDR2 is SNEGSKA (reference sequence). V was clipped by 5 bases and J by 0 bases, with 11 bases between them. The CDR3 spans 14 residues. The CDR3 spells CSAAPESSYNEQFF. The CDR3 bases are TGCAGTGCTGCCCCGGAGAGCTCCTACAATGAGCAGTTCTTC.

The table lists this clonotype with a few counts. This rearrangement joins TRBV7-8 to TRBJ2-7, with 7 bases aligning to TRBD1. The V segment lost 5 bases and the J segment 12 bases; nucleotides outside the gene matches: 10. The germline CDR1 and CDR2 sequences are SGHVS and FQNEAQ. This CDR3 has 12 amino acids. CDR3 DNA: TGTGCCAGCAGCCTCGACAGGGCGGGTTTGTACTTC. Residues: CASSLDRAGLYF.

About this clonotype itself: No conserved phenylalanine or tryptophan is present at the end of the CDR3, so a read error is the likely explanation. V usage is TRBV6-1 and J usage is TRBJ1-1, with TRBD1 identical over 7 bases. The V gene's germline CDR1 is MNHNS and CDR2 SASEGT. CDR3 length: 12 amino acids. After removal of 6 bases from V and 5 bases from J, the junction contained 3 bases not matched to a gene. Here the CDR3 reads CASRGTATEAFL. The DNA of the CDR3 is TGTGCCAGCAGAGGGACAGCGACTGAAGCTTTCCTT.

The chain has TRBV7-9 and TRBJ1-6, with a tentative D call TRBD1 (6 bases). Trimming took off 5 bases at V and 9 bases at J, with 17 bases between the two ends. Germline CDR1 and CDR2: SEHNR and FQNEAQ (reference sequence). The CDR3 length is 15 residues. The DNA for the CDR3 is TGTGCCAGCAGCGCAACAGGGTCTGGGTCTTCACCCCTCCACTTT. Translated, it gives CASSATGSGSSPLHF.

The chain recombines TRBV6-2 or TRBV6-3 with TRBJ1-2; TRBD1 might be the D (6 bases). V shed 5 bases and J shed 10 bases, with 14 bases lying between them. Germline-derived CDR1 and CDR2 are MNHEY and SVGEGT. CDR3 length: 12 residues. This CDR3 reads CASSDPPGAYTF. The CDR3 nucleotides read TGTGCCAGCAGTGACCCCCCAGGGGCCTACACCTTC.

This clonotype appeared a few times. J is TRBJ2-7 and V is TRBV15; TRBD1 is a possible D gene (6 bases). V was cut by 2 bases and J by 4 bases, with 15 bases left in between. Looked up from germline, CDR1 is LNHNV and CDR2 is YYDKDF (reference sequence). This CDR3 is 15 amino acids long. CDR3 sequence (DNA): TGTGCCACCAGCAGATCCGGGACAAGCGGATACGAGCAGTACTTC. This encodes CATSRSGTSGYEQYF.

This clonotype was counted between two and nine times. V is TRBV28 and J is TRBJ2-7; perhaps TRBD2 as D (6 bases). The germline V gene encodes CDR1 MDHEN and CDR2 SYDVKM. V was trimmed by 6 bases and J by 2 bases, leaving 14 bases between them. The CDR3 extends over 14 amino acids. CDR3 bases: TGTGCCAGCAGGTTAAGCGGGCCGGCCTACGAGCAGTACTTC. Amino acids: CASRLSGPAYEQYF. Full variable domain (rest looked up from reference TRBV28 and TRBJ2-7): DVKVTQSSRYLVKRTGEKVFLECVQDMDHENMFWYRQDPGLGLRLIYFSYDVKMKEKGDIPEGYSVSREKKERFSLILESASTNQTSMYLCASRLSGPAYEQYFGPGTRLTVT.

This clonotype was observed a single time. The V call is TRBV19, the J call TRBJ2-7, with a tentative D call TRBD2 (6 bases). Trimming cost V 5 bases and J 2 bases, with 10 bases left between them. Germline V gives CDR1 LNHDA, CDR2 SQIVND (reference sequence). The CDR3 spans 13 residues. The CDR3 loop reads CASSGLTPYEQYF. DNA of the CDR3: TGTGCCAGTAGTGGACTAACACCCTACGAGCAGTACTTC.

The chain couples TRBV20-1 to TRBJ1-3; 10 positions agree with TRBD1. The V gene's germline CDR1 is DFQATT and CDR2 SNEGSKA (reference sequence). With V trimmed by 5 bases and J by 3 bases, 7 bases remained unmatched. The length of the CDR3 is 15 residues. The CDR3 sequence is CSAEVRDRGGNTIYF. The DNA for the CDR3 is TGCAGTGCTGAAGTCCGGGACAGGGGTGGAAACACCATATATTTT.

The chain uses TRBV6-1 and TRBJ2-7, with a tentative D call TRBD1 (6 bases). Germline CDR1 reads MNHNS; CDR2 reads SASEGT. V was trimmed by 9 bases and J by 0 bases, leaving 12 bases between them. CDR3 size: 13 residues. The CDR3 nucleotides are TGTGCCAGTCTCAAAGGGGGCTCCTACGAGCAGTACTTC. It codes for CASLKGGSYEQYF.

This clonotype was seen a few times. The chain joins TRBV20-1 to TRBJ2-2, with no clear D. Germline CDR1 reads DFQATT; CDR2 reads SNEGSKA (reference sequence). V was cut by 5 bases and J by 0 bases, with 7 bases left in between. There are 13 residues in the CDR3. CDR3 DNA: TGCAGTGCTTCCAACGCGAACACCGGGGAGCTGTTTTTT. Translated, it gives CSASNANTGELFF.

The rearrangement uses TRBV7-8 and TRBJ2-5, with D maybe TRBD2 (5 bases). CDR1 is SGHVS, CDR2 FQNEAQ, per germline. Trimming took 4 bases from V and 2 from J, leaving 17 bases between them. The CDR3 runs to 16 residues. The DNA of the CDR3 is TGTGCCAGCAGCTCCCCCCCCGGTGGGGAGCAAGAGACCCAGTACTTC. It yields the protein CASSSPPGGEQETQYF.

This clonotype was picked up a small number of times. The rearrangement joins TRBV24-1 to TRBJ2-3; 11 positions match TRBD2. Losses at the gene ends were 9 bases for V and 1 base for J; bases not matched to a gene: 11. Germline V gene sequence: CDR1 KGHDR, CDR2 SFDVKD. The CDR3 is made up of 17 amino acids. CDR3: CATSSDGTSGRTDTQYF. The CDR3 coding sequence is TGTGCCACCTCTAGTGATGGGACTAGCGGCCGCACAGATACGCAGTATTTT.

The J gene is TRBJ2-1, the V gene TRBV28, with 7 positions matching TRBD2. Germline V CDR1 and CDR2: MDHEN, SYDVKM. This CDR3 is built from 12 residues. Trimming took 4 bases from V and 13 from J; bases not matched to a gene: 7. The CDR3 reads CASSSGGGDQFF. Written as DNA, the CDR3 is TGTGCCAGCAGTTCGGGGGGTGGAGATCAGTTCTTC. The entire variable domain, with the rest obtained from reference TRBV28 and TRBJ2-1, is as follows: DVKVTQSSRYLVKRTGEKVFLECVQDMDHENMFWYRQDPGLGLRLIYFSYDVKMKEKGDIPEGYSVSREKKERFSLILESASTNQTSMYLCASSSGGGDQFFGPGTRLTVL.

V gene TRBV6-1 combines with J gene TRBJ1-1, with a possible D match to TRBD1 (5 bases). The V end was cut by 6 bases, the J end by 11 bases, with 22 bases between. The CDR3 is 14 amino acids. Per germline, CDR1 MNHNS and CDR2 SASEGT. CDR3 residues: CASRRRDRPEGAFF. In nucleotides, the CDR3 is TGTGCCAGCAGGAGGCGGGACCGACCCGAGGGTGCTTTCTTT.

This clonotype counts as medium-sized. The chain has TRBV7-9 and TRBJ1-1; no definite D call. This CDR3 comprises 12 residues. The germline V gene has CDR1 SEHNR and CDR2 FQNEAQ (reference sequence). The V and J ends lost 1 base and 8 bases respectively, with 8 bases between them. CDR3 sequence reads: CASSLEVGEAFF. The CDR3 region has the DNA TGTGCCAGCAGCTTAGAGGTGGGAGAAGCTTTCTTT.

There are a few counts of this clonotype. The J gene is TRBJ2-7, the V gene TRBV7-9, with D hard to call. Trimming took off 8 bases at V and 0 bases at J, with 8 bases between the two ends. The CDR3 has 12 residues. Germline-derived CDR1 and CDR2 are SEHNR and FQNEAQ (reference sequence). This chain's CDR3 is CASASTSYEQYF. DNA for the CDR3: TGTGCCAGCGCTTCAACCTCCTACGAGCAGTACTTC.

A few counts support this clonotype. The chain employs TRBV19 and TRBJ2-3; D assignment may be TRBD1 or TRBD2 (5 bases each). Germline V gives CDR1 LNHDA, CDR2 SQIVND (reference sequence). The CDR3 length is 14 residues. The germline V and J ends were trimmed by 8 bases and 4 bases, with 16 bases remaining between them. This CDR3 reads CASRPGPTADTQYF. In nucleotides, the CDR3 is TGTGCCAGTCGTCCGGGACCAACCGCAGATACGCAGTATTTT.